This T cell receptor beta chain is from a study of metastatic and nonmetastatic thyroid tumors. At least ten counts were recorded for this clone. A much larger clone differs by one base, so this may be a read error. This sample also contains other DNA sequences that code for the same CDR3. Trimming at V came to 3 bases and at J to 8 bases, leaving 6 bases not matched to a gene. The CDR3 spans 14 residues. Germline CDR1 is SGHTA and CDR2 is FQGNSA. TCRdb re-called the PCR reads with MiXCR. The sample has around 31,000 clones; about 21% are singletons. No treatment of any kind had been given to any patient before thyroid surgery.

The sequence came from a male donor with papillary thyroid cancer or a benign thyroid nodule (not recorded which). Some clones in this sample may be carry-over from other donors' samples. V gene TRBV7-2 combines with J gene TRBJ2-2, with 7 bases aligning to TRBD2. The sequenced material came from tumor tissue. This CDR3 is CASSLLGTTGELFF. CDR3 nucleotides: TGTGCCAGCAGCTTGTTGGGGACTACTGGGGAGCTGTTTTTT.